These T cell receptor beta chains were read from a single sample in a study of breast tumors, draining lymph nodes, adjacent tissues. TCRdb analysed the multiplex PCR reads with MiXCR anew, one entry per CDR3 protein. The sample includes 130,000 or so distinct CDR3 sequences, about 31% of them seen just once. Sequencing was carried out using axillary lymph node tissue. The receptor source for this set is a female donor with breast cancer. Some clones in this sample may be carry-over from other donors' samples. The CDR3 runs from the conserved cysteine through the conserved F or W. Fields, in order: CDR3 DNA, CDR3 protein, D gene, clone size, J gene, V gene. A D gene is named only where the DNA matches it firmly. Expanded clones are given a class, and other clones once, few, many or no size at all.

TGTGCCACCAGCAGAGCGCGTAACTACGAGCAGTACTTC | CATSRARNYEQYF | - | many | TRBJ2-7 | TRBV15
TGCAGCGTTCCAGGGGCAACTGATGAAAAACTGGTTTTT | CSVPGATDEKLVF | - | - | TRBJ1-4 | TRBV20-1
TGTGCCAGCAGTCCCGGGGGGTCTGCTTCACCCCTCCACTTT | CASSPGGSASPLHF | - | - | TRBJ1-6 | TRBV6-2/TRBV6-3
TGTGCCAGCAGCACCGACTCCATTCTAGGGGGAGCTTTCTTT | CASSTDSILGGAFF | - | - | TRBJ1-1 | TRBV6-2/TRBV6-3
TGTGCCAGCAGCAGGCGGACAGGGGGCACCGGGGAGCTGTTTTTT | CASSRRTGGTGELFF | TRBD1 | - | TRBJ2-2 | TRBV7-9
TGTGCCAGCAGTTTAGTCGGGGTAGAGCCCCAGCATTTT | CASSLVGVEPQHF | - | - | TRBJ1-5 | TRBV12-3/TRBV12-4
TGTGCCAGCAGAACAGGGGGCACCTATGGCTACACCTTC | CASRTGGTYGYTF | TRBD1 | - | TRBJ1-2 | TRBV6-2/TRBV6-3
TGTGCCAGCAGTGAAGGGGGTCCAAACTATGGCTACACCTTC | CASSEGGPNYGYTF | - | many | TRBJ1-2 | TRBV2
TGTGCCAGCAGTTACTCTGGTCTTGTTGCGGGGGGCCCGGAGACCCAGTACTTC | CASSYSGLVAGGPETQYF | TRBD2 | few | TRBJ2-5 | TRBV6-2/TRBV6-3
TGCAGTGCTAGAGCTGAAGGGGGGACCTACAATGAGCAGTTCTTC | CSARAEGGTYNEQFF | - | many | TRBJ2-1 | TRBV20-1
TGTGCCAGCAGCTTAAGACAGGGGCAAGGATCACCCCTCCACTTT | CASSLRQGQGSPLHF | TRBD1 | - | TRBJ1-6 | TRBV7-3
TGTGCCAGTAGTACCCGTATCCCTTTAGCGGGGTTTAGCGATGAGCAGTTCTTC | CASSTRIPLAGFSDEQFF | TRBD2 | - | TRBJ2-1 | TRBV19
TGTGCCAGCAGCCGGGGGAGCAATAATGAAAAACTGTTTTTT | CASSRGSNNEKLFF | - | many | TRBJ1-4 | TRBV7-6
TGTGCCAGCAGCCCGGCCGGGACAGAAGACTATGGCTACACCTTC | CASSPAGTEDYGYTF | TRBD1 | many | TRBJ1-2 | TRBV7-6
TGTGCCTGGACCCGAGGACCGTATCAGCCCCAGCATTTT | CAWTRGPYQPQHF | - | many | TRBJ1-5 | TRBV30
TGTGCCAGCAGCCTAGCTGGGACAGGGATTAATTCACCCCTCCACTTT | CASSLAGTGINSPLHF | TRBD1 | - | TRBJ1-6 | TRBV6-1
TGTGCCAGTAGTGGGTTCGGGGTAAATGAGCAGTTCTTC | CASSGFGVNEQFF | - | many | TRBJ2-1 | TRBV19
TGCAGTGCTATAACTAGCGGGACAGGGAGTCATAGCACAGATACGCAGTATTTT | CSAITSGTGSHSTDTQYF | - | - | TRBJ2-3 | TRBV20-1
TGTGCCAGCAGCCAAGACCGGCAGGGGAGAGAGCAGTACTTC | CASSQDRQGREQYF | - | few | TRBJ2-7 | TRBV4-2
TGTGCCAGCAGTTTAGGGCTAGGGGGTGCGCCATTCACAGATACGCAGTATTTT | CASSLGLGGAPFTDTQYF | - | many | TRBJ2-3 | TRBV12-3/TRBV12-4
TGTGCCAGCAGCCCTTCCGGGACAGGGGCCTACGAGCAGTACTTC | CASSPSGTGAYEQYF | TRBD1 | many | TRBJ2-7 | TRBV6-5
TGTGCCAGCCTGCTCTATGGCTACACCTTC | CASLLYGYTF | - | many | TRBJ1-2 | TRBV6-1
TGCGCCAGCAGCGTTACAGGGAAGGCCGGGGAGCTGTTTTTT | CASSVTGKAGELFF | - | many | TRBJ2-2 | TRBV5-1
TGCGCCAGCAGCTTGGAAGGACAGGGGGGCGCGGAGACCCAGTACTTC | CASSLEGQGGAETQYF | TRBD1 | many | TRBJ2-5 | TRBV5-1
TGTGCCAGCAGCTTAGACAGTGGCGATCGGCCCCAGCATTTT | CASSLDSGDRPQHF | - | - | TRBJ1-5 | TRBV7-3
TGTGCCAGCAGCCCCCGACTAGCGGGGGGAAACATTCAGTACTTC | CASSPRLAGGNIQYF | TRBD2 | - | TRBJ2-4 | TRBV11-2
TGCAGTGCTGTGGGCCTTGATGGGACAGATACGCAGTATTTT | CSAVGLDGTDTQYF | - | many | TRBJ2-3 | TRBV20-1
TGCAGCGTCCGGGAGTGGGGCGCTGAAGCTTTCTTT | CSVREWGAEAFF | - | - | TRBJ1-1 | TRBV29-1
TGTGCCACCAACGGGAACACCGGGGAGCTGTTTTTT | CATNGNTGELFF | - | many | TRBJ2-2 | TRBV24-1
TGTGCCAGCAGTGAAATGGGGGGGAAAATCTCTGGGGCCAACGTCCTGACTTTC | CASSEMGGKISGANVLTF | TRBD2 | - | TRBJ2-6 | TRBV2
TGCAGTGCTAGCCCTCCGGGGGGGGGGACTGAAGCTTTCTTT | CSASPPGGGTEAFF | - | - | TRBJ1-1 | TRBV20-1
TGTGCCAGCATTCCCACGGGACAGAGTTCCGCCGCCTCCTACAATGAGCAGTTCTTC | CASIPTGQSSAASYNEQFF | TRBD1 | many | TRBJ2-1 | TRBV12-3/TRBV12-4
TGTGCTAGCAGCACAAGGGACAGCATCCAAGAGACCCAGTACTTC | CASSTRDSIQETQYF | TRBD1 | - | TRBJ2-5 | TRBV7-8